One and the same sample provided the 10 T cell receptor beta chains below, sequenced in a study of OX40 agonist ivuxolimab in advanced cancers. Using immunoSEQ multiplex PCR, the repertoire was profiled, and TCRdb retains in-frame clones only, with some absent. The repertoire consists of tens of thousands of clones, with about four fifths occurring once and the leading ten covering 6% to 9.5%. The material sequenced was CD4+ or CD8+ T cells sorted from blood, taken in a trial of the OX40 agonist ivuxolimab. The source is an adult with an advanced solid tumor such as melanoma, head and neck, liver or kidney cancer.

The CDR3 nucleotides are TGTGCCAGCAGTTCCCAGGGGATTCCCAACTATGGCTACACCTTC. Its translation is CASSSQGIPNYGYTF. This chain uses TRBV2 with TRBJ1-2, with a weak D call TRBD1 (6 bases). With 5 bases removed from V and 2 bases from J, the gap between germline ends came to 15 bases. This CDR3 spans 15 amino acids. Germline values: CDR1 SNHLY, CDR2 FYNNEI.

V gene TRBV18 combines with J gene TRBJ1-1; D ambiguous. This CDR3 is built from 15 residues. V was pared by 2 bases and J by 3 bases, with 13 bases between. Germline V lookup: CDR1 KGHSH, CDR2 LQKENI. The CDR3 loop reads CASSPVRQRDTEAFF. The CDR3 DNA follows: TGTGCCAGCTCACCAGTGAGACAAAGGGACACTGAAGCTTTCTTT.

The chain employs TRBV29-1 and TRBJ1-2; D is uncertain. Germline V CDR1 and CDR2: SQVTM, ANQGSEA. This CDR3 is 12 amino acids long. The germline V and J ends were trimmed by 3 bases and 0 bases, with 5 bases remaining between them. Here the CDR3 reads CSVDVSNYGYTF. The CDR3 DNA reads as TGCAGCGTTGACGTATCTAACTATGGCTACACCTTC.

Comments on this clone: The sample carries other DNA sequences with the same CDR3. This chain connects TRBV27 to TRBJ2-3; D is unresolved. The germline gives CDR1 MNHEY, CDR2 SMNVEV (reference sequence). This CDR3 is built from 12 residues. V was clipped by 5 bases and J by 6 bases, with 9 bases between them. Here the CDR3 reads CASSLLGDTQYF. In nucleotides, the CDR3 is TGTGCCAGCAGTCTACTCGGGGATACGCAGTATTTT.

Note on this clone: The identical CDR3 is also encoded by other nucleotide sequences in the sample. The V call is TRBV27, the J call TRBJ2-3; no definite D call. The CDR3 spans 11 residues. Germline V lookup: CDR1 MNHEY, CDR2 SMNVEV (reference sequence). With 2 bases removed from V and 5 bases from J, the gap between germline ends came to 2 bases. The CDR3 DNA follows: TGTGCCAGCAGTTTAGGAGATACGCAGTATTTT. This encodes CASSLGDTQYF.

This clone was counted a few times. This rearrangement joins TRBV7-9 to TRBJ2-7, with D unresolved. Germline CDR1 is SEHNR and CDR2 is FQNEAQ (reference sequence). V dropped 5 bases and J dropped 2 bases, with 10 bases sitting between them. The CDR3 length is 13 residues. The CDR3 DNA is TGTGCCAGCAGCGTTACTCCCACCTACGAGCAGTACTTC. It yields the protein CASSVTPTYEQYF.

The rearrangement joins TRBV14 to TRBJ2-6; 9 nucleotides match TRBD1. This CDR3 contains 17 residues. Trimming took 4 bases from V and 4 from J; bases not matched to a gene: 8. Germline loops: CDR1 SGHDN, CDR2 FVKESK. CDR3 residues: CASSPRDRVAGANVLTF. The CDR3 DNA follows: TGTGCCAGCAGCCCCAGGGACAGGGTGGCCGGGGCCAACGTCCTGACTTTC.

The table lists this clone with a few counts. The gene calls are TRBV18 and TRBJ1-2; 8 bases line up with TRBD1. The CDR3 is 17 residues long. Per the germline V gene, CDR1 is KGHSH and CDR2 is LQKENI. V was pared by 3 bases and J by 3 bases, with 12 bases of the junction left unmatched. CDR3 coding DNA: TGTGCCAGCTCACCCAGAGACGGACAGGGTGGGTACTATGGCTACACCTTC. Encoded protein: CASSPRDGQGGYYGYTF.

This chain links TRBV27 with TRBJ2-7; perhaps TRBD2 as D (5 bases). The CDR3 has 14 residues. Trimming stripped 6 bases from V and 0 bases from J, with 12 bases between. The germline V gene encodes CDR1 MNHEY and CDR2 SMNVEV (reference sequence). CDR3 DNA: TGTGCCAGCAGCTTAGCGTCCTTCTCCTACGAGCAGTACTTC. It specifies CASSLASFSYEQYF.

The rearrangement links TRBV27 to TRBJ2-7, with D perhaps matching TRBD2 (5 bases). The CDR3 extends over 14 amino acids. Trimming pared 2 bases from V and 2 bases from J, leaving 10 bases between. Germline assignment: CDR1 MNHEY and CDR2 SMNVEV (reference sequence). The CDR3 sequence: CASSLSGRTYEQYF. The DNA for the CDR3 is TGTGCCAGCAGTTTAAGCGGCAGAACCTACGAGCAGTACTTC.